The 20 T cell receptor beta chains given below trace back to one sample, sequenced in a study of glioma-infiltrating T cells after dendritic cell vaccination. Data came from immunoSEQ multiplex PCR; TCRdb stores just in-frame clones and leaves some out. The table lists more than 95,000 clones, about 90% of them singletons, with more than 2.5% in the top ten. The time point: after dendritic cell vaccination, including at tumor progression/relapse. The sample here was blood, taken after dendritic cell vaccination. The receptors come from a human donor with glioblastoma.

V and J are TRBV11-3 and TRBJ2-7, with 8 bases aligning to TRBD1. J was trimmed by 6 bases and V by 0 bases; bases with no gene match: 10. The CDR3 length is 16 residues. Germline CDR1 SGHNT, CDR2 YENEEA. The CDR3 DNA reads as TGTGCCAGCAGCTTAGATCGGCAGGGGGCTTCCGCCGAGCAGTACTTC. Translating gives CASSLDRQGASAEQYF.

The CDR3: CASSTVHQGAAPLHF. In nucleotides, the CDR3 is TGTGCCAGCAGTACAGTACATCAGGGGGCCGCACCCCTCCACTTT. V gene TRBV6-4 combines with J gene TRBJ1-6, with 8 bases identical to TRBD1. This CDR3 is 15 amino acids long. V shed 5 bases and J 11 bases; nucleotides not matched to a gene: 11. Germline assignment: CDR1 MRHNA and CDR2 SNTAGT.

This clone was observed a handful of times. The genes are TRBV10-2 and TRBJ1-1; D perhaps matches TRBD1 (5 bases). CDR1 and CDR2 (germline): WSHSY, SAAADI. The V end lost 6 bases, the J end lost 0 bases, and 11 bases lay between the germline ends. CDR3 length: 14 amino acids. This chain's CDR3 is CASRGEAMNTEAFF. The CDR3 DNA reads as TGCGCCAGCAGAGGGGAGGCGATGAACACTGAAGCTTTCTTT.

The J gene is TRBJ1-1, the V gene TRBV29-1; D may be TRBD1 (5 bases). The germline CDR1 and CDR2 sequences are SQVTM and ANQGSEA. CDR3 size: 12 residues. V was trimmed by 7 bases and J by 1 base, leaving 10 bases between them. CDR3 sequence: CSAGSGNTEAFF. CDR3 DNA: TGCAGCGCAGGGTCCGGGAACACTGAAGCTTTCTTT.

The gene calls are TRBV11-2 and TRBJ2-3; TRBD2 is a possible D gene (6 bases). Germline values: CDR1 SGHAT, CDR2 FQNNGV. The CDR3 sequence is 13 residues long. Trimming removed 3 bases from V and 7 bases from J, with 11 bases in between. DNA for the CDR3: TGTGCCAGCAGCTTCGGGACTTCAAATACGCAGTATTTT. Translation gives CASSFGTSNTQYF.

This rearrangement joins TRBV4-2 to TRBJ2-7; 10 bases are a match to TRBD2. The V gene's germline CDR1 is LGHNA and CDR2 YNFKEQ. The V and J ends lost 1 base and 6 bases, in that order; junction bases with no gene match: 9. This CDR3 spans 16 amino acids. The CDR3 region has the DNA TGTGCCAGCAGCCAAGCGGCTTTAGCGGGAGGAGCCGAGCAGTACTTC. Protein product: CASSQAALAGGAEQYF.

This rearrangement joins TRBV19 to TRBJ2-3, with 8 positions matching TRBD2. CDR1 and CDR2 (germline): LNHDA, SQIVND (reference sequence). Losses at the gene ends were 1 base for V and 4 bases for J; bases not matched to a gene: 7. The CDR3 contains 16 residues. The CDR3 region is CASSIGLAGLADTQYF. DNA for the CDR3: TGTGCCAGTAGTATAGGGCTAGCGGGTTTGGCAGATACGCAGTATTTT.

V is TRBV19 and J is TRBJ2-4; 7 bases map to TRBD1. The junction had 5 bases not matched to a gene; V was cut back by 7 bases and J by 2 bases. The CDR3 loop spans 14 amino acids. Germline V gene lookup returns CDR1 LNHDA and CDR2 SQIVND (reference sequence). Here the CDR3 DNA reads TGTGCCAGTACCCCGACAGGGTCCAAAAACATTCAGTACTTC. It encodes CASTPTGSKNIQYF.

This sequence joins TRBV4-1 and TRBJ1-1; tentatively, D is TRBD1 (6 bases). From germline, CDR1 is MGHRA and CDR2 YSYEKL. Trimming shortened V by 6 bases and J by 5 bases, and 19 bases separated the two germline ends. CDR3 size: 15 residues. The CDR3 sequence: CASRKAGGLLTEAFF. The CDR3 region has the DNA TGCGCCAGCAGAAAAGCGGGGGGGCTTCTTACTGAAGCTTTCTTT.

The chain employs TRBV30 and TRBJ1-2, with D perhaps TRBD1 (5 bases). Germline CDR1 is GTSNPN and CDR2 is SVGIG (reference sequence). This CDR3 has 14 amino acids. V was pared by 3 bases and J by 4 bases, with 15 bases between. The CDR3 DNA reads as TGTGCCTGGAGCGTCGGGGGGATGGCCTATGGCTACACCTTC. Its translation is CAWSVGGMAYGYTF.

This clone was recorded a few times. This chain joins TRBV5-1 and TRBJ2-5; TRBD1 agrees at 8 bases. After removal of 5 bases from V and 5 bases from J, the junction contained 11 bases not matched to a gene. The CDR3 contains 15 residues. Germline CDR1 is SGHRS and CDR2 is YFSETQ. CDR3 residues: CASRGTGGSGETQYF. The CDR3 nucleotides read TGCGCCAGCAGGGGGACAGGTGGGTCGGGGGAGACCCAGTACTTC.

V gene TRBV5-6 combines with J gene TRBJ2-7; the D gene is possibly TRBD1 (5 bases). The germline V and J ends were trimmed by 1 base and 3 bases, with 17 bases remaining between them. The CDR3 loop spans 16 amino acids. Germline V CDR1 and CDR2: SGHDT, YYEEEE. The CDR3 DNA sequence: TGTGCCAGCAGCTTGTACCACAGGACGTCCAACTACGAGCAGTACTTC. It specifies CASSLYHRTSNYEQYF.

This clone was found once. The rearrangement joins TRBV10-2 to TRBJ1-2; 7 positions agree with TRBD1. Trimming at V came to 9 bases and at J to 7 bases, leaving 11 bases not matched to a gene. The CDR3 has 13 amino acids. The germline CDR1 and CDR2 sequences are WSHSY and SAAADI. The CDR3 sequence is CASRVDRESGYTF. The DNA of the CDR3 is TGCGCCAGTAGGGTTGACAGGGAGTCTGGCTACACCTTC.

The chain couples TRBV2 to TRBJ1-1, with D tentatively TRBD1 (5 bases). V shed 5 bases and J shed 2 bases, with 15 bases lying between them. Germline CDR1 and CDR2: SNHLY and FYNNEI. The CDR3 is 15 residues long. The CDR3 loop reads CASSRDSLLNTEAFF. CDR3 DNA: TGTGCCAGCAGTCGAGACAGTCTCCTTAACACTGAAGCTTTCTTT.

The chain combines TRBV5-6 with TRBJ2-7, with 14 bases matching TRBD2. Germline V gives CDR1 SGHDT, CDR2 YYEEEE. The length of the CDR3 is 14 residues. V gave up 4 bases and J gave up 3 bases; unmatched junction bases: 0. CDR3 sequence reads: CASSGTSGSYEQYF. For the CDR3, the DNA is TGTGCCAGCAGCGGGACTAGCGGGAGCTACGAGCAGTACTTC.

This chain joins TRBV5-4 and TRBJ2-7; TRBD1 aligns across 7 bases. CDR3 length: 13 amino acids. V dropped 4 bases and J dropped 1; count of bases not matched to a gene: 2. Germline lookup yields CDR1 SGHNT and CDR2 YYREEE (reference sequence). CDR3 sequence reads: CASSPTGSYEQYF. The CDR3 DNA follows: TGTGCCAGCAGCCCGACAGGGTCCTACGAGCAGTACTTC.

This clone was counted only a few times. The chain couples TRBV6-1 to TRBJ2-7, with 11 bases matching TRBD2. Trimming at V came to 7 bases and at J to 2 bases, leaving 7 bases not matched to a gene. Germline loops: CDR1 MNHNS, CDR2 SASEGT. The CDR3 extends over 15 amino acids. The CDR3 loop reads CASTPPLAGAYEQYF. For the CDR3, the DNA is TGTGCCAGCACTCCACCACTAGCGGGAGCCTACGAGCAGTACTTC.

About this clone: The junction departs from the called germline gene at one end, perhaps through a read error. The V gene is TRBV6-5, the J gene TRBJ1-2; no clear D. The CDR3 loop spans 14 amino acids. Germline CDR1 MNHEY, CDR2 SVGAGI. The CDR3 reads CASSAETLNYGYTF. In DNA, the CDR3 is TGTGCCAGCAGTGCGGAGACTTTAAACTATGGTTACACCTTC.

The rearrangement links TRBV19 to TRBJ2-1, with D unresolved. CDR1 is LNHDA, CDR2 SQIVND, per germline (reference sequence). The V and J ends lost 6 bases and 0 bases respectively, with 6 bases between them. This CDR3 contains 13 residues. In nucleotides, the CDR3 is TGTGCCAGTAGCGATAGCTCCTACAATGAGCAGTTCTTC. Its protein is CASSDSSYNEQFF. Full variable domain (rest looked up from reference TRBV19 and TRBJ2-1): DGGITQSPKYLFRKEGQNVTLSCEQNLNHDAMYWYRQDPGQGLRLIYYSQIVNDFQKGDIAEGYSVSREKKESFPLTVTSAQKNPTAFYLCASSDSSYNEQFFGPGTRLTVL.

With regard to this clone: The junction departs from germline at one end; a sequencing error may be responsible. Additional DNA sequences in this sample encode the identical CDR3. The V call is TRBV6-5, the J call TRBJ1-6; D possibly corresponds to TRBD1 (6 bases). This CDR3 has 14 amino acids. The germline V gene has CDR1 MNHEY and CDR2 SVGAGI. The CDR3 DNA reads as TGTGCCAGCAGGTGGACAGTGATTAATTCCCCCCTCCACTTT. It yields the protein CASRWTVINSPLHF.